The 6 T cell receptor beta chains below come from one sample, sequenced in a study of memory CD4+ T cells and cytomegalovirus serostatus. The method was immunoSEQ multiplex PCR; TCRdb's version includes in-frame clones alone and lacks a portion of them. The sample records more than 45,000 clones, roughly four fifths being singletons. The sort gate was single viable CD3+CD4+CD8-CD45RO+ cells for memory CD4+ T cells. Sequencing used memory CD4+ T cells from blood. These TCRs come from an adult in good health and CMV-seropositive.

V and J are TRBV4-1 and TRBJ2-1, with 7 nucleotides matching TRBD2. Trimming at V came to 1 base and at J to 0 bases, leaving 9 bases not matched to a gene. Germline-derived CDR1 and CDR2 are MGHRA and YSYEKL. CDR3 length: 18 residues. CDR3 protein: CASSQVLAVGSSYNEQFF. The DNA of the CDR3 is TGCGCCAGCAGCCAAGTTCTAGCGGTGGGAAGCTCCTACAATGAGCAGTTCTTC.

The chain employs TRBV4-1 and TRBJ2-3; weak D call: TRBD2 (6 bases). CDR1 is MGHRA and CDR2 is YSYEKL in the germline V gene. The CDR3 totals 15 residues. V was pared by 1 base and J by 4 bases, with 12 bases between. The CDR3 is CASSQVRLGSDTQYF. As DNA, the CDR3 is TGCGCCAGCAGCCAAGTAAGACTAGGGTCAGATACGCAGTATTTT.

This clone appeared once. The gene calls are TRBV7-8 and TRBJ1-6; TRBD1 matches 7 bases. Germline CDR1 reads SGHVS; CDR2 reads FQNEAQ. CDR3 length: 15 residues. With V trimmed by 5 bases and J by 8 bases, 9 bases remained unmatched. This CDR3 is CASSPSTGKDSPLHF. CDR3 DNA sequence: TGTGCCAGCAGCCCCTCGACAGGGAAAGATTCACCCCTCCACTTT.

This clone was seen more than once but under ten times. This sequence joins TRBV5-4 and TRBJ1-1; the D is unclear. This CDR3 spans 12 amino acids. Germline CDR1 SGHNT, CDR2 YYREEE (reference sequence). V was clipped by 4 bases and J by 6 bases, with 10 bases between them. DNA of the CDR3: TGTGCCAGCAGCATGAACGGGCCTGAAGCTTTCTTT. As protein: CASSMNGPEAFF.

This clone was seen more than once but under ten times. The CDR3: CASSPRRESGEQYF. The CDR3 DNA reads as TGTGCCAGCAGCCCCCGAAGGGAAAGCGGTGAGCAGTACTTC. The chain has TRBV5-5 and TRBJ2-7; possibly TRBD2 for D (5 bases). The CDR3 has 14 residues. V was pared by 4 bases and J by 7 bases, with 18 bases between. In germline, CDR1 is SGHKS, CDR2 YYEKEE (reference sequence).

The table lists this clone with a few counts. The CDR3 region is CASSVDPSYEQYF. The CDR3 region has the DNA TGTGCCAGCAGCGTAGATCCATCCTACGAGCAGTACTTC. The chain carries TRBV9 and TRBJ2-7; D remains ambiguous. CDR3 size: 13 residues. CDR1 and CDR2 from the germline V gene are SGDLS and YYNGEE. Trimming cost V 0 bases and J 1 base, with 5 bases left between them.